The 21 T cell receptor beta chains reported below all come from one sample, sequenced in a study of T cells in Graves' hyperthyroidism and ophthalmopathy. RNA transcripts yielded amplified TCR beta CDR3 regions. First-round RT-PCR of the TCR CDR3 relied on the HTBI primer set. TCRdb reprocessed the multiplex PCR reads via MiXCR and lists one record per CDR3 protein. Altogether hundreds of thousands of distinct CDR3 sequences are present, 45% being singletons, with the ten largest covering about 7%. The source material was peripheral blood or thyroid tissue (not recorded which). The source of these receptors is an adult man with Graves' disease, either hyperthyroidism or ophthalmopathy (not recorded which).

V is TRBV6-1 and J is TRBJ2-7, with D possibly being TRBD1 (6 bases). This CDR3 is 17 amino acids long. The germline gives CDR1 MNHNS, CDR2 SASEGT. The V end lost 3 bases, the J end lost 2 bases, and 20 bases lay between the germline ends. CDR3 protein: CASSEVKSFRTAYEQYF. The CDR3 region has the DNA TGTGCCAGCAGTGAGGTTAAGTCTTTTCGGACAGCCTACGAGCAGTACTTC.

Regarding this clonotype: A much larger clone differs by one base, so this may be a read error. J is TRBJ1-2 and V is TRBV24-1, with D unclear. Germline assignment: CDR1 KGHDR and CDR2 SFDVKD. The CDR3 has 11 amino acids. With 9 bases removed from V and 3 bases from J, the gap between germline ends came to 7 bases. The CDR3 nucleotides read TGTGCCACCGGGTCCGACTATGGCTACACCTTC. Amino acids: CATGSDYGYTF.

Here the CDR3 reads CASSPRTSDQETQYF. The CDR3 coding sequence is TGTGCCAGCAGCCCCCGGACTAGCGACCAAGAGACCCAGTACTTC. This chain links TRBV7-8 with TRBJ2-5; the match to TRBD2 covers 9 bases. CDR3 size: 15 residues. V was clipped by 5 bases and J by 0 bases; unmatched bases: 4. The germline V gene has CDR1 SGHVS and CDR2 FQNEAQ.

This chain uses TRBV20-1 with TRBJ1-3; tentatively, D is TRBD1 (6 bases). Germline CDR1 is DFQATT and CDR2 is SNEGSKA (reference sequence). CDR3 size: 15 residues. Trimming took off 5 bases at V and 2 bases at J, with 16 bases between the two ends. CDR3 DNA: TGCAGTGCTGCTCGAGAGGGGGTAACTGGAAACACCATATATTTT. Protein sequence: CSAAREGVTGNTIYF.

The chain is built from TRBV6-1 and TRBJ1-1, with D possibly matching TRBD1 (6 bases). Germline V gene sequence: CDR1 MNHNS, CDR2 SASEGT. The germline V and J ends were trimmed by 6 bases and 4 bases, with 15 bases remaining between them. This CDR3 comprises 14 residues. The CDR3 DNA follows: TGTGCCAGCAGCTGGGGAGGGGGGGGCACTGAAGCTTTCTTT. Protein product: CASSWGGGGTEAFF.

The chain recombines TRBV25-1 with TRBJ1-3; maybe TRBD1 (5 bases). The V gene lost 4 bases and the J gene lost 4 bases, with 14 bases spanning the gap. Germline values: CDR1 MGHDK, CDR2 SYGVNS. The CDR3 length is 15 residues. The CDR3 region has the DNA TGTGCCAGCAGTGGAGCCGGGGCTGGAGGAAACACCATATATTTT. It encodes CASSGAGAGGNTIYF.

In its sample, this clonotype was seen a few times. The rearrangement uses TRBV12-3 or TRBV12-4 and TRBJ1-6, with 10 bases identical to TRBD1. V trimming: 4 bases; J trimming: 6 bases; junction bases outside the gene matches: 9. CDR3 length: 17 residues. CDR3 nucleotides: TGTGCCAGCAGTTCAACCGGGACAGGGGCCCTTAATTCACCCCTCCACTTT. Residues: CASSSTGTGALNSPLHF.

The rearrangement links TRBV7-3 to TRBJ1-5; TRBD1 aligns across 7 bases. J was trimmed by 0 bases and V by 9 bases; bases with no gene match: 8. Germline-derived CDR1 and CDR2 are SGHTA and FQGTGA. CDR3 length equals 15 residues. CDR3 loop: CARDRRYNSNQPQHF. The CDR3 nucleotides are TGTGCCAGGGACAGGCGATATAATAGCAATCAGCCCCAGCATTTT.

The chain couples TRBV5-1 to TRBJ1-1; possible D gene TRBD1, 6 bases. The CDR3 sequence is 14 residues long. Germline V CDR1 and CDR2: SGHRS, YFSETQ. The V gene lost 3 bases and the J gene lost 0 bases, with 9 bases spanning the gap. CDR3 sequence reads: CASSWGGLNTEAFF. The DNA for the CDR3 is TGCGCCAGCAGCTGGGGGGGGCTGAACACTGAAGCTTTCTTT.

The chain has TRBV2 and TRBJ1-2; perhaps TRBD1 as D (6 bases). The germline V gene encodes CDR1 SNHLY and CDR2 FYNNEI. This CDR3 region has 15 residues. V lost 8 bases, J lost 2 bases, and 18 bases lay in between. The CDR3: CASGGRTQENYGYTF. The CDR3 DNA follows: TGTGCCAGCGGGGGGCGGACACAGGAGAACTATGGCTACACCTTC.

This rearrangement joins TRBV29-1 to TRBJ1-2; D ambiguous. Germline V CDR1 and CDR2: SQVTM, ANQGSEA. The V and J ends lost 6 bases and 5 bases respectively, with 4 bases between them. The CDR3 has 9 amino acids. For the CDR3, the DNA is TGCAGCGTGCCTTATGGCTACACCTTC. Translated: CSVPYGYTF.

There are a few counts of this clonotype. The gene calls are TRBV10-3 and TRBJ1-5; D is possibly TRBD1 (5 bases). The CDR3 length is 13 residues. Germline CDR1 reads ENHRY; CDR2 reads SYGVKD. V was pared by 3 bases and J by 2 bases, with 5 bases between. The CDR3 is CAISDRGNQPQHF. CDR3 coding DNA: TGTGCCATCAGTGACAGGGGCAATCAGCCCCAGCATTTT.

This sequence joins TRBV7-6 and TRBJ2-6; a weak D match, TRBD1 (6 bases). V lost 5 bases and J lost 1, with 30 bases in between. The CDR3 totals 22 residues. Germline loops: CDR1 SGHVS, CDR2 FNYEAQ. The CDR3 DNA sequence: TGTGCCAGCAGCCGTCAAGCGGACAGCAGTTCGACTCCAGGGTCTGGGGCCAACGTCCTGACTTTC. Protein: CASSRQADSSSTPGSGANVLTF. Combining the CDR3 with reference TRBV7-6 and TRBJ2-6 gives the whole variable domain GAGVSQSPRYKVTKRGQDVALRCDPISGHVSLYWYRQALGQGPEFLTYFNYEAQQDKSGLPNDRFSAERPEGSISTLTIQRTEQRDSAMYRCASSRQADSSSTPGSGANVLTFGAGSRLTVL.

This clonotype occurred a few times. V is TRBV12-3 or TRBV12-4 and J is TRBJ1-2, with 9 bases aligning to TRBD1. The CDR3 has 14 residues. V lost 7 bases to trimming and J lost 4 bases; unmatched junction nucleotides: 7. CDR3 loop: CASTRDRVGYGYTF. The CDR3 nucleotides read TGTGCCAGCACCCGGGACAGGGTTGGCTATGGCTACACCTTC.

This clonotype has just a few counts. This sequence joins TRBV7-9 and TRBJ1-1; 9 bases map to TRBD1. From germline, CDR1 is SEHNR and CDR2 FQNEAQ (reference sequence). The CDR3 extends over 15 amino acids. Trimming at V came to 5 bases and at J to 1 base, leaving 5 bases not matched to a gene. CDR3 sequence: CASSPGTGTNTEAFF. CDR3 nucleotides: TGTGCCAGCAGCCCGGGGACAGGGACGAACACTGAAGCTTTCTTT.

CDR3: CASSQFGADQGSPLHF. CDR3 DNA: TGTGCCAGCAGCCAATTCGGGGCAGATCAAGGTTCACCCCTCCACTTT. The rearrangement links TRBV7-8 to TRBJ1-6; tentatively, D is TRBD1 (5 bases). V lost 5 bases, J lost 9 bases, and 20 bases lay in between. Germline CDR1 is SGHVS and CDR2 is FQNEAQ. The CDR3 sequence is 16 residues long.

This clonotype was counted ten times or more. The chain couples TRBV20-1 to TRBJ1-6; TRBD1 aligns across 12 bases. Trimming took 3 bases from V and 7 from J; bases not matched to a gene: 4. From germline, CDR1 is DFQATT and CDR2 SNEGSKA (reference sequence). The CDR3 runs to 15 residues. The CDR3 DNA is TGCAGTGCTAGTGGGACAGGGGGCCGGAATTCACCCCTCCACTTT. Protein: CSASGTGGRNSPLHF.

The V call is TRBV7-1, the J call TRBJ1-4; no reliable D call. TRBV7-1 is given ORF status, its function remaining uncertain. V dropped 3 bases and J dropped 8 bases, with 10 bases sitting between them. This CDR3 comprises 13 residues. As DNA, the CDR3 is TGTGCCAGCAGCTCCCGTTACCAGGAAAAACTGTTTTTT. Translated, it gives CASSSRYQEKLFF.

This clonotype was recorded at least ten times. CDR3 in amino acids: CSVALRQDMNTEAFF. The CDR3 nucleotides are TGCAGCGTCGCACTTAGACAGGACATGAACACTGAAGCTTTCTTT. The rearrangement links TRBV29-1 to TRBJ1-1, with D maybe TRBD1 (6 bases). Germline V gene lookup returns CDR1 SQVTM and CDR2 ANQGSEA. The V end lost 6 bases, the J end lost 0 bases, and 17 bases lay between the germline ends. This CDR3 comprises 15 residues.

CDR3 amino acids: CATSGSGSGYTF. The CDR3 DNA reads TGTGCCACCTCAGGAAGCGGGAGCGGGTACACCTTC. The chain links TRBV24-1 to TRBJ1-2; D uncertain. The CDR3 has 12 amino acids. The germline V and J ends were trimmed by 9 bases and 11 bases, with 18 bases remaining between them. Germline V CDR1 and CDR2: KGHDR, SFDVKD.

This clonotype has at least ten counts. V gene TRBV2 combines with J gene TRBJ1-1; D remains ambiguous. This CDR3 is built from 13 residues. Germline-derived CDR1 and CDR2 are SNHLY and FYNNEI. V was clipped by 7 bases and J by 0 bases, with 9 bases between them. CDR3 loop: CASNTVMNTEAFF. The CDR3 bases are TGTGCCAGCAATACAGTCATGAACACTGAAGCTTTCTTT.